This entry describes one T cell receptor beta chain. The source of the sample is a study of blood T cell repertoires in COVID-19. Across the whole study: PBMCs, B-cell-depleted T cells, or T cells were the source of the cDNA or gDNA that made up the material.

V lost 0 bases, J lost 1 base, and 9 bases lay in between. The CDR3 extends over 15 amino acids. Germline loops: CDR1 LGHNA, CDR2 YNFKEQ. Repertoires were generated with immunoSEQ multiplex PCR, while TCRdb's copy carries only in-frame clones and drops some. Here the sample spans 150,000 to 200,000 clones, 76% being singletons. This TCR was sampled from a woman in her 50s with acute COVID-19. The sample was PBMCs or T cells enriched from blood (not recorded which). The V and J genes are TRBV4-2 and TRBJ1-2; no clear D gene. CDR3 region: CASSQEEAYNYGYTF. DNA of the CDR3: TGTGCCAGCAGCCAAGAGGAGGCCTATAACTATGGCTACACCTTC.